This T cell receptor (delta chain) derives from a study of delta chains in infants with herpesvirus infections (dated by TCRdb to 2023 to 2025). Some background on the complete study: From birth, the study prospectively followed a Ugandan infant birth cohort to characterize gammadelta T cell responses to primary cytomegalovirus (CMV) infection. By approximate age, the infant blood samples fell into groups of 1.5, 4, 8 and 12 months. The study looked for a public fetal Vdelta1/Vgamma8 gammadelta TCR clonotype in infants infected with CMV after birth. From PBMC, gammadelta TCRs were sequenced for 15 to 20 CMV-infected infants (one congenitally infected) and several CMV-uninfected infants who had sufficient sample available. Belgian fetal and cord blood gammadelta TCR data that had been published previously were included solely for comparison and were not produced in this cohort.

V was cut back by 4 bases and J by 0 bases, leaving a gap of 12 bases between them. The CDR3 goes from the cysteine to the phenylalanine over 15 residues. The kept DNA is CDR3 alone, 45 bases in frame from the first base. Based on the germline V gene, the CDR1 and CDR2 sequences are TSWWSYY and QGS. As to this clone: What this receptor recognizes is not known. Per-base quality was not reported, and no clone a single base away is much larger than it.

Here is what the overall study found, with its caveats: A small sample size and the lack of race- or environment-matched controls were noted by the authors, because CMV is acquired by nearly all Ugandans before adulthood. Within Vdelta1 cells, the frequency of the public clonotype appeared to be inversely correlated with age at infection and to decay rapidly, seemingly not persisting past roughly two months. The public clonotype was found only at the first time point after infection and was absent in uninfected infants and in those infected after 120 days. The public Vdelta1 clonotype was detected in about 20% of the 18 CMV-infected infants, namely three infected postnatally before 120 days of age and the congenitally infected infant. In CMV-uninfected infants, the public clonotype might still be present but below the detection limit.

Pregnant women getting prenatal care were recruited in Kampala, Uganda, and their infants were enrolled; maternal HIV status had to be documented. Families received weekly visits, and collection of infant clinical information, oral swabs and peripheral blood began at 6 weeks of age and continued every 4 months after that. Blood was drawn into heparin tubes, and PBMC were separated by Ficoll-Paque density gradient centrifugation and then cryopreserved. Library construction relied on RT-PCR. To generate TCR cDNA, PBMC RNA underwent reverse transcription with SuperScript II using gamma-chain- and delta-chain-specific primers. cDNA was purified with AMPure XP beads, amplified, and indexed with Illumina adapters using the Nextera XT Index Kit. Sequencing of the gammadelta TCR libraries was done on an Illumina MiSeq using a V2 300-cycle kit. Turning to the authors' computational methods: Using MiXCR v2.1.12, CDR3 sequences were assembled, and reads were mapped onto D, J and V genes obtained from GenBank. VDJtools v1.2.1 was used to carry out repertoire analyses of the CDR3 clonotypes. Clones were re-identified by TCRdb from the public reads with CATT, and rows with the same DNA were merged. Clone size and V and J calls follow TCRdb, not the original study. For this sample the table gives roughly 2,600 delta-chain clones, of which about 40% were detected only once. Jointly, the top ten make up less than 5.5% of the sample.

The input for sequencing was peripheral blood, taken at time point 4 of longitudinal follow-up. The receptor chain draws on TRDV1 and TRDJ1; the best D guess is TRDD2, with 5 bases matching. The receptor was isolated from a human donor who was a Ugandan infant, either HIV-exposed or HIV-unexposed (not recorded which). The CDR3: CALGGTFTYTDKLIF. The nucleotide sequence is TGTGCTCTTGGGGGGACCTTCACATACACCGATAAACTCATCTTT.